These 29 T cell receptor beta chains were all obtained from the same sample, sequenced in a study of blood T cell repertoires in COVID-19. The protocol was immunoSEQ multiplex PCR, while the TCRdb copy is restricted to in-frame clones and leaves out a portion. The table has more than 95,000 clones, 65% to 90% seen once. Sequenced: peripheral blood. The receptors come from an elderly woman with acute or convalescent COVID-19.

The CDR3 sequence is CASKDSAYYGYTF. In DNA, the CDR3 is TGTGCCAGCAAAGACAGCGCTTATTATGGCTACACCTTC. The chain carries TRBV28 and TRBJ1-2, with D perhaps TRBD1 (5 bases). There are 13 residues in the CDR3. Germline lookup yields CDR1 MDHEN and CDR2 SYDVKM. Trimming shortened V by 7 bases and J by 5 bases, and 14 bases separated the two germline ends.

V usage is TRBV5-1 and J usage is TRBJ1-1; D possibly corresponds to TRBD1 (6 bases). Germline CDR1 SGHRS, CDR2 YFSETQ. The V gene lost 0 bases and the J gene lost 4 bases, with 16 bases spanning the gap. CDR3 length: 16 amino acids. CDR3 region: CASSLDGQGTGTEAFF. The CDR3 nucleotides read TGCGCCAGCAGCTTGGATGGGCAGGGGACGGGCACTGAAGCTTTCTTT.

Of note for this clone: Other DNA sequences within the sample encode an identical CDR3. The J gene is TRBJ1-1, the V gene TRBV7-9; possibly TRBD1 for D (5 bases). Per germline, CDR1 SEHNR and CDR2 FQNEAQ (reference sequence). The CDR3 consists of 13 residues. V lost 2 bases and J 5 bases, leaving 9 bases between the germline ends. Here the CDR3 DNA reads TGTGCCAGCAGCTTACAGGGAGGAACTGAAGCTTTCTTT. Protein: CASSLQGGTEAFF.

The rearrangement uses TRBV4-2 and TRBJ2-1; 9 nucleotides line up with TRBD2. The CDR3 runs to 15 residues. V shed 4 bases, J shed 9 bases, and the junction held 10 bases outside the gene matches. Germline values: CDR1 LGHNA, CDR2 YNFKEQ. CDR3 sequence: CASSPPRGGAGEQFF. The DNA for the CDR3 is TGTGCCAGCAGCCCCCCTCGCGGGGGGGCTGGTGAGCAGTTCTTC.

The gene calls are TRBV9 and TRBJ1-6; maybe TRBD1 (6 bases). The length of the CDR3 is 15 residues. Germline assignment: CDR1 SGDLS and CDR2 YYNGEE. Trimming stripped 7 bases from V and 7 bases from J, with 18 bases between. The CDR3 sequence is CASGDNRWGNSPLHF. The CDR3 nucleotides are TGTGCCAGCGGGGACAATAGGTGGGGAAATTCACCCCTCCACTTT.

This chain links TRBV24-1 with TRBJ2-2; 7 nucleotides agree with TRBD1. V trimming: 6 bases; J trimming: 3 bases; junction bases outside the gene matches: 6. Germline V gives CDR1 KGHDR, CDR2 SFDVKD. The CDR3 totals 15 residues. The CDR3 sequence: CATSIGQGDTGELFF. The DNA for the CDR3 is TGTGCCACCAGTATAGGGCAGGGGGACACCGGGGAGCTGTTTTTT.

This chain uses TRBV6-5 with TRBJ1-5; TRBD1 aligns across 8 bases. V gave up 6 bases and J gave up 6 bases; unmatched junction bases: 7. This CDR3 is 14 amino acids long. CDR1 MNHEY and CDR2 SVGAGI come from the germline V gene. The CDR3 DNA follows: TGTGCCAGCAGATCTATACAGGGGGTTCAGCCCCAGCATTTT. The encoded protein is CASRSIQGVQPQHF.

This chain connects TRBV5-8 to TRBJ1-1; 11 nucleotides align to TRBD1. The ends lost 5 bases at V and 5 bases at J; junction bases unmatched: 17. The CDR3 loop spans 18 amino acids. Germline V gives CDR1 SGHTS, CDR2 YDEGEE. This chain's CDR3 is CASRKMRTGGAGLTEAFF. The CDR3 coding sequence is TGTGCCAGCAGAAAAATGCGGACAGGGGGCGCTGGGTTGACTGAAGCTTTCTTT.

This clone was recorded a few times. The chain employs TRBV11-2 and TRBJ2-5; D perhaps matches TRBD2 (7 bases). Germline values: CDR1 SGHAT, CDR2 FQNNGV. This CDR3 is built from 18 residues. The V and J ends lost 5 bases and 5 bases respectively, with 27 bases between them. The CDR3 is CASSPLRGLGGAYETQYF. CDR3 bases: TGTGCCAGCAGCCCCTTGCGGGGGTTGGGGGGGGCGTATGAGACCCAGTACTTC.

The chain links TRBV19 to TRBJ1-4; a weak D match, TRBD1 (6 bases). This CDR3 comprises 15 residues. Germline assignment: CDR1 LNHDA and CDR2 SQIVND (reference sequence). With 5 bases removed from V and 5 bases from J, the gap between germline ends came to 15 bases. The CDR3 DNA reads TGTGCCAGTAGTGCCGGACAGAGTGAGAATGAAAAACTGTTTTTT. Translating gives CASSAGQSENEKLFF.

The J gene is TRBJ2-3, the V gene TRBV19, with 8 bases fitting TRBD1. Germline V lookup: CDR1 LNHDA, CDR2 SQIVND (reference sequence). The CDR3 runs 16 residues. The ends lost 5 bases at V and 1 base at J; junction bases unmatched: 8. The CDR3 sequence is CASSYAGTGRTDTQYF. The CDR3 nucleotides are TGTGCCAGTAGTTACGCCGGGACAGGTCGCACAGATACGCAGTATTTT.

The chain links TRBV19 to TRBJ2-7; D possibly corresponds to TRBD1 (7 bases). This CDR3 has 14 residues. Germline CDR1 reads LNHDA; CDR2 reads SQIVND (reference sequence). V dropped 5 bases and J dropped 2 bases, with 13 bases sitting between them. The CDR3 loop is CASSVQGGPYEQYF. The CDR3 nucleotides are TGTGCCAGTAGTGTTCAGGGGGGACCCTACGAGCAGTACTTC.

The genes are TRBV19 and TRBJ1-1; TRBD1 might be the D (5 bases). This CDR3 region has 12 residues. V gave up 5 bases and J gave up 6 bases, with 10 bases separating them. The germline V gene encodes CDR1 LNHDA and CDR2 SQIVND (reference sequence). The CDR3: CASSRGVSEAFF. The CDR3 DNA follows: TGTGCCAGTAGTCGGGGGGTCTCTGAAGCTTTCTTT.

J is TRBJ1-5 and V is TRBV20-1; D unclear. V was pared by 5 bases and J by 8 bases, with 10 bases between. The CDR3 loop spans 11 amino acids. Germline V gene sequence: CDR1 DFQATT, CDR2 SNEGSKA (reference sequence). The CDR3 DNA reads as TGCAGTGCTTCGCACGGGGAGCCCCAGCATTTT. Amino acid sequence: CSASHGEPQHF.

The rearrangement uses TRBV4-2 and TRBJ1-1; 8 bases are a match to TRBD1. The CDR3 extends over 15 amino acids. V was clipped by 5 bases and J by 1 base; unmatched bases: 6. Germline V gene sequence: CDR1 LGHNA, CDR2 YNFKEQ. CDR3: CASSVPGGGNTEAFF. The CDR3 bases are TGTGCCAGCAGCGTTCCAGGGGGCGGGAACACTGAAGCTTTCTTT.

The V call is TRBV19, the J call TRBJ2-7; 9 bases line up with TRBD1. The CDR3 contains 16 residues. The J segment lost 5 bases and the V segment lost 0 bases, leaving 8 bases of the junction unmatched. Germline V CDR1 and CDR2: LNHDA, SQIVND (reference sequence). CDR3 sequence (DNA): TGTGCCAGTAGTATAGATGGACGGACAGGGGTGGACGAGCAGTACTTC. Translated: CASSIDGRTGVDEQYF.

DNA for the CDR3: TGTGCCAGCCCCCCGCCGGGACAGGACTTCAATGAGCAGTTCTTC. The encoded protein is CASPPPGQDFNEQFF. The chain joins TRBV2 to TRBJ2-1, with TRBD1 matching over 8 bases. This CDR3 is 15 amino acids long. CDR1 SNHLY and CDR2 FYNNEI come from the germline V gene. Losses at the gene ends were 8 bases for V and 6 bases for J; bases not matched to a gene: 12.

The J gene is TRBJ1-3, the V gene TRBV6-1, with D maybe TRBD1 (6 bases). CDR1 and CDR2 from the germline V gene are MNHNS and SASEGT. The CDR3 has 16 amino acids. The ends were cut back, 2 bases at V and 3 bases at J, with 14 bases in the middle. The CDR3 is CASSEYWGGSGNTIYF. CDR3 DNA: TGTGCCAGCAGTGAATACTGGGGGGGCAGTGGAAACACCATATATTTT.

The rearrangement links TRBV7-3 to TRBJ2-2; possible D gene TRBD2, 6 bases. Germline CDR1 and CDR2: SGHTA and FQGTGA. The V end was cut by 5 bases, the J end by 7 bases, with 14 bases between. CDR3 length: 14 amino acids. The DNA for the CDR3 is TGTGCCAGCAGCCCGTCCCGGGGGTTCGGGGAGCTGTTTTTT. It translates to CASSPSRGFGELFF.

The chain uses TRBV27 and TRBJ1-5, with D possibly matching TRBD1 (6 bases). Germline V CDR1 and CDR2: MNHEY, SMNVEV (reference sequence). Trimming removed 5 bases at V and 6 bases at J, with 17 bases between. This CDR3 is 15 amino acids long. The CDR3 region is CASSLSWDNVQPQHF. CDR3 DNA sequence: TGTGCCAGCAGTCTAAGTTGGGACAATGTTCAGCCCCAGCATTTT.

This rearrangement joins TRBV19 to TRBJ1-5; 8 positions match TRBD1. In germline, CDR1 is LNHDA, CDR2 SQIVND (reference sequence). CDR3 length: 14 residues. The ends lost 10 bases at V and 1 base at J; junction bases unmatched: 6. The CDR3, as DNA: TGTGCCACCAAGGACAGGGCAAGCAATCAGCCCCAGCATTTT. Translation gives CATKDRASNQPQHF.

This clone has just one count. This chain connects TRBV7-3 to TRBJ2-2; tentatively, D is TRBD2 (5 bases). There are 17 residues in the CDR3. Trimming removed 5 bases from V and 5 bases from J, with 21 bases in between. The V gene's germline CDR1 is SGHTA and CDR2 FQGTGA. The CDR3 loop reads CASSLRSADTRTGELFF. The CDR3 DNA is TGTGCCAGCAGCCTCCGTTCAGCGGATACAAGGACCGGGGAGCTGTTTTTT.

The rearrangement joins TRBV4-3 to TRBJ2-2, with TRBD1 identical over 8 bases. Losses at the gene ends were 0 bases for V and 1 base for J; bases not matched to a gene: 4. CDR3 length equals 17 residues. The germline V gene encodes CDR1 LGHNA and CDR2 YSLEER. In DNA, the CDR3 is TGCGCCAGCAGCCAAGATACGGGGACAGGGAACACCGGGGAGCTGTTTTTT. This codes for CASSQDTGTGNTGELFF.

The chain carries TRBV6-5 and TRBJ1-2, with D maybe TRBD1 (6 bases). Trimming removed 6 bases from V and 6 bases from J, with 17 bases in between. The length of the CDR3 is 14 residues. Germline V lookup: CDR1 MNHEY, CDR2 SVGAGI. CDR3 in amino acids: CASRGQGSSDGYTF. As DNA, the CDR3 is TGTGCCAGCAGGGGGCAGGGGAGCTCTGATGGCTACACCTTC.

The genes are TRBV20-1 and TRBJ2-7; D perhaps matches TRBD2 (5 bases). The V gene's germline CDR1 is DFQATT and CDR2 SNEGSKA (reference sequence). This CDR3 has 17 residues. V dropped 3 bases and J dropped 2 bases, with 23 bases sitting between them. The CDR3 here is CSASTIHPGISAYEQYF. CDR3 DNA sequence: TGCAGTGCTAGTACAATCCATCCCGGGATTAGCGCCTACGAGCAGTACTTC.

This rearrangement joins TRBV7-9 to TRBJ2-1; D is possibly TRBD2 (6 bases). The CDR3 runs 16 residues. Germline loops: CDR1 SEHNR, CDR2 FQNEAQ (reference sequence). The V end was cut by 5 bases, the J end by 4 bases, with 18 bases between. The CDR3 region has the DNA TGTGCCAGCAGCCCCCGACTAGTCATGGGTTACAATGAGCAGTTCTTC. Protein sequence: CASSPRLVMGYNEQFF.

The V and J genes are TRBV9 and TRBJ2-5, with D tentatively TRBD2 (5 bases). Germline assignment: CDR1 SGDLS and CDR2 YYNGEE. This CDR3 spans 14 amino acids. The germline V and J ends were trimmed by 4 bases and 4 bases, with 14 bases remaining between them. The CDR3 bases are TGTGCCAGCAGCTCCAGAGGGATTGGAGAGACCCAGTACTTC. Protein sequence: CASSSRGIGETQYF.

V usage is TRBV5-4 and J usage is TRBJ2-1; TRBD1 might be the D (5 bases). The CDR3 has 12 amino acids. Germline V gene lookup returns CDR1 SGHNT and CDR2 YYREEE (reference sequence). V gave up 0 bases and J gave up 8 bases, with 6 bases separating them. CDR3 DNA sequence: TGTGCCAGCAGCTTGGTACAGGATGAGCAGTTCTTC. This translates into CASSLVQDEQFF.

This clone was counted a single time. This chain joins TRBV5-1 and TRBJ2-1, with a tentative D call TRBD1 (6 bases). Trimming pared 0 bases from V and 2 bases from J, leaving 9 bases between. CDR1 SGHRS and CDR2 YFSETQ come from the germline V gene. The CDR3 loop spans 15 amino acids. The CDR3 spells CASSLVQGTYNEQFF. CDR3 DNA: TGCGCCAGCAGCTTGGTACAGGGTACCTACAATGAGCAGTTCTTC.